Listed below are T cell receptor beta chains from one sample, sequenced in a study of post-analysis software for immune sequencing data. TCRdb passed the PCR reads through MiXCR, listing each CDR3 protein once. The sample lists 650,000 to 850,000 distinct CDR3 sequences; approximately 50% were seen once. Sequenced: blood. These receptors came from a girl aged 10-17 years with multiple sclerosis. CDR3s include the opening cysteine and the closing phenylalanine or tryptophan. The D gene is left open where the match is weak. For some rows the clone size is stated as once, few or many, or as a class when expanded; others skip it.

>TRBJ2-3|-|-|TRBV5-8
TGTGCCAGCAGAGCTCAAGGGGGAACGGGAGCCGCAGATACGCAGTATTTT
CASRAQGGTGAADTQYF
>TRBJ2-7|-|-|TRBV20-1
TGCAGTGCTAGAGCGGGGCAATCCTACGAGCAGTACTTC
CSARAGQSYEQYF
>TRBJ2-7|-|TRBD2|TRBV20-1
TGCAGTGCTAGACGGAGCGGGAGCTACAATGAGCAGTACTTC
CSARRSGSYNEQYF
>TRBJ2-7|once|TRBD2|TRBV7-8
TGTGCCAGCAGCCCGAGGAGCGGGGGCTTCTCCGAGCAGTACTTC
CASSPRSGGFSEQYF
>TRBJ2-6|-|-|TRBV27
TGTGCCAGCAGGGGGGGCAGGGCCATTATTTCGGGGGCCAACGTCCTGACTTTC
CASRGGRAIISGANVLTF
>TRBJ1-2|-|TRBD1|TRBV27
TGTGTCAGCTCTCGGACAGGGGGCTACGGCTACACCTTC
CVSSRTGGYGYTF
>TRBJ2-7|few|TRBD2|TRBV20-1
TGCAGTGCTATAGCGGGAGGCATGTACGAGCAGTACTTC
CSAIAGGMYEQYF
>TRBJ2-7|few|TRBD2|TRBV5-1
TGCGCCAGCAGCTTGGGTCCTAGCGGGAGTTGGGTCCCTCTCGAGCAGTACTTC
CASSLGPSGSWVPLEQYF
>TRBJ2-3|once|-|TRBV6-6
TGTGCCAGCAGTTACTCGATTGCGGGGACCACAGATACGCAGTATTTT
CASSYSIAGTTDTQYF
>TRBJ2-3|once|-|TRBV18
TGTGCCAGCTCACCACCGAGGGCAGGGGGCACAGATACGCAGTATTTT
CASSPPRAGGTDTQYF
>TRBJ2-5|-|TRBD2|TRBV7-2
TGTGCCAGCAGAGCTACGGTAACTAGCGGACCTCAAGAGACCCAGTACTTC
CASRATVTSGPQETQYF
>TRBJ2-7|-|-|TRBV5-1
TGCGCCAGCAGCAGAAGGACGCCAAGCTCCTACGAGCAGTACTTC
CASSRRTPSSYEQYF
>TRBJ2-1|few|-|TRBV7-3
TGTGCCAGCAGCTTAGGAGGGGCCGGCAATGAGCAGTTCTTC
CASSLGGAGNEQFF
>TRBJ2-5|few|TRBD1|TRBV5-1
TGCGCCAGCAGGGACAGGGTTGCTGAGACCCAGTACTTC
CASRDRVAETQYF
>TRBJ2-5|-|-|TRBV7-9
TGTGCCAGCAGCTTAGCTCGGGCTCTTGGGGGAGAGACCCAGTACTTC
CASSLARALGGETQYF
>TRBJ2-7|few|TRBD2|TRBV9
TGTGCCAGCAGCGTAGACGGGAGGGCCGGGTACGAGCAGTACTTC
CASSVDGRAGYEQYF
>TRBJ2-5|few|TRBD1|TRBV20-1
TGCAGTGCTAGAGACAGGGGGCGGGAGACCCAGTACTTC
CSARDRGRETQYF
>TRBJ1-2|-|TRBD1|TRBV5-1
TGCGCCAGCAGCTTGGATTCGACAGGGGTCTATGGCTACACCTTC
CASSLDSTGVYGYTF
>TRBJ2-7|-|-|TRBV2
TGTGCCAGCAGTGTTCCCAGGGCAGGCTCAGACACTCAGTACTTC
CASSVPRAGSDTQYF
>TRBJ2-4|-|-|TRBV10-3
TGTGCCATCAGTGATAACAGGGTCCCGGACATTCAGTACTTC
CAISDNRVPDIQYF
>TRBJ2-3|-|TRBD2|TRBV10-3
TGTGCCATCAGCGACTATAGCGGGAGTACAGATACGCAGTATTTT
CAISDYSGSTDTQYF
>TRBJ1-1|-|-|TRBV29-1
TGCAGCGTTGAAGAGCCGGCGGGGGTTAACACTGAAGCTTTCTTT
CSVEEPAGVNTEAFF
>TRBJ2-7|-|TRBD2|TRBV7-9
TGTGCCAGCAGCTTCGCCGGGACTAGCGACGCATTCTACGAGCAGTACTTC
CASSFAGTSDAFYEQYF
>TRBJ2-7|few|TRBD1|TRBV6-5
TGTGCCAGCAGACCCTCACCCGGGACAGGGGCCTACGAGCAGTACTTC
CASRPSPGTGAYEQYF
>TRBJ2-1|few|TRBD1|TRBV7-3
TGTGCCAGCAGCCACTCGGGACAGTACAATGAGCAGTTCTTC
CASSHSGQYNEQFF
>TRBJ1-5|few|TRBD1|TRBV4-1
TGCGCCAGCAGCCAAGGGACAGGGATCTTTGTTTCCGGCAATCAGCCCCAGCATTTT
CASSQGTGIFVSGNQPQHF
>TRBJ1-5|-|-|TRBV5-5
TGTGCCAGCAGCTTGGTTGGGGCGGGCAATCAGCCCCAGCATTTT
CASSLVGAGNQPQHF
>TRBJ2-6|-|-|TRBV11-3
TGTGCCAGCAGCCCCCAGGTAATGGTCTCTGGGGCCAACGTCCTGACTTTC
CASSPQVMVSGANVLTF
>TRBJ1-2|few|-|TRBV4-1
TGCGCCAGCAGCCAATCAATAGGGACCGCGCGGTATGGCTACACCTTC
CASSQSIGTARYGYTF
>TRBJ2-5|-|-|TRBV7-2
TGTGCCAGCAGCCTGACAGTTACAGAGACCCAGTACTTC
CASSLTVTETQYF
>TRBJ2-3|few|-|TRBV27
TGTGCCAGCAGTTTTACCCGGGGCACAGATACGCAGTATTTT
CASSFTRGTDTQYF
>TRBJ2-5|-|TRBD2|TRBV12-3/TRBV12-4
TGTGCCAGCAGTTTAAGCGGGGGACTAGCGGGAGCAGGAGAGACCCAGTACTTC
CASSLSGGLAGAGETQYF
>TRBJ2-5|-|-|TRBV20-1
TGCAGTGCTAGGCCCAACCCGGGGCTGACAGAGACCCAGTACTTC
CSARPNPGLTETQYF
>TRBJ2-6|few|TRBD1|TRBV3-1
TGTGCCAGCAGCCGCAGACAGGGCCTTATCTCTGGGGCCAACGTCCTGACTTTC
CASSRRQGLISGANVLTF
>TRBJ2-7|-|-|TRBV7-9
TGTGCCAGCAGCACACCACAGGGCCACGAGCAGTACTTC
CASSTPQGHEQYF
>TRBJ2-7|-|TRBD2|TRBV27
TGTGCCAGCAGTTTATTCGGACTAGCGGTTCCCTACGAGCAGTACTTC
CASSLFGLAVPYEQYF
>TRBJ1-2|-|-|TRBV10-3
TGTGCCATCAGTGCGGGAGCCTTGGGACCGGGAGGCTACACCTTC
CAISAGALGPGGYTF
>TRBJ2-7|-|-|TRBV14
TGTGCCAGCAGCCCCGACCAGATATGGTACGAGCAGTACTTC
CASSPDQIWYEQYF
>TRBJ2-5|few|-|TRBV12-3/TRBV12-4
TGTGCCAGCAGTTTTTATCACTCAGGGGCGGGTGAAGAGACCCAGTACTTC
CASSFYHSGAGEETQYF
>TRBJ2-7|once|-|TRBV5-1
TGCGCCAGCAGCTTGGGAGATGCGTACGAGCAGTACTTC
CASSLGDAYEQYF
>TRBJ1-1|few|-|TRBV12-3/TRBV12-4
TGTGCCAGCTCCCGGGAAAACACTGAAGCTTTCTTT
CASSRENTEAFF
>TRBJ2-5|few|TRBD2|TRBV29-1
TGCAGCGTGCGGGGAAGACTAGCGGTGGAGACCCAGTACTTC
CSVRGRLAVETQYF
>TRBJ1-1|-|-|TRBV6-6
TGTGCCAGCAGTTCAGGGGACGGTGAAGCTTTCTTT
CASSSGDGEAFF
>TRBJ1-2|-|-|TRBV18
TGTGCCAGCTCACCCTCCCGGGATAATAGTGGCTACACCTTC
CASSPSRDNSGYTF
>TRBJ1-1|-|-|TRBV6-1
TGTGCCAGCAGGGCCTTTGAGGAGAACACTGAAGCTTTCTTT
CASRAFEENTEAFF
>TRBJ2-7|-|-|TRBV12-3/TRBV12-4
TGTGCCAGCAGCCGTACGACACTCTCCTACGAGCAGTACTTC
CASSRTTLSYEQYF
>TRBJ2-1|-|TRBD2|TRBV27
TGTGCCAGCAGTGGCTTTGAGGGAGGGAATGAGCAGTTCTTC
CASSGFEGGNEQFF
>TRBJ2-7|-|TRBD2|TRBV20-1
TGCAGTGCTGGATCTACTAGCGGGAGGGCAGACGAGCAGTACTTC
CSAGSTSGRADEQYF